This TCR beta chain was sequenced during a study of T cell responses to AZD1222 COVID-19 vaccine. Study-wide results and caveats: Spike as a whole was targeted by vaccine-associated CD4 TCRs, dominant at 160-218 and 743-854.

V lost 1 base, J lost 0 bases, and 14 bases lay in between. The germline CDR1 and CDR2 sequences are GTSNPN and SVGIG (reference sequence). This CDR3 region has 16 residues. As for this clone: Its antigen is still unknown.

Only in-frame clones appear in the TCRdb table, and some are missing; sequencing was by immunoSEQ multiplex PCR. Here the sample spans more than 85,000 clones, more than 70% being singletons. The receptor was isolated from an adult in good health. This specimen was peripheral blood, taken on day 0 of AZD1222 vaccination. The chain links TRBV30 to TRBJ2-3, with D possibly being TRBD1 (6 bases). CDR3 DNA sequence: TGTGCCTGGAGTGCCACACAGGGTAGCAGCACAGATACGCAGTATTTT. This translates into CAWSATQGSSTDTQYF.